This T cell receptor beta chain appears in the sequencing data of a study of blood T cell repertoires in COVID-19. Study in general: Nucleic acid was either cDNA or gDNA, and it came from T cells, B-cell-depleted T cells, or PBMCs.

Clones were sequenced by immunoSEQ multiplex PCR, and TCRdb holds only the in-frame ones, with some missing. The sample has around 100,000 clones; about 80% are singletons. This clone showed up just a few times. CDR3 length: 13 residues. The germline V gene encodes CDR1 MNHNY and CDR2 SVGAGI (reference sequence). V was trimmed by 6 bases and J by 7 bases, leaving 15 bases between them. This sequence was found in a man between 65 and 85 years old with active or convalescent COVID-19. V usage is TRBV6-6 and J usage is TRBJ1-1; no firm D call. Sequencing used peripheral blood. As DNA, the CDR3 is TGTGCCAGCAGCCCCCGGGAGGAAAATGAAGCTTTCTTT. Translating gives CASSPREENEAFF.